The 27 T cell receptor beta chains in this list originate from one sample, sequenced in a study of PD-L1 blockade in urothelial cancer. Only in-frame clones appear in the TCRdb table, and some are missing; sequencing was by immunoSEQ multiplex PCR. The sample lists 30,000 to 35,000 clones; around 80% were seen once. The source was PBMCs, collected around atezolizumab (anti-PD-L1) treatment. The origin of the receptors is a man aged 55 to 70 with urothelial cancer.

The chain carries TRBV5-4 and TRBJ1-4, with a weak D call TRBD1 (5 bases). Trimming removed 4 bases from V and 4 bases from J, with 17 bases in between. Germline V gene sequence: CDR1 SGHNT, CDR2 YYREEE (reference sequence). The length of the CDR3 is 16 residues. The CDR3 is CASSLRTNTLNEKLFF. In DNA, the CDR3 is TGTGCCAGCAGCCTGCGGACAAACACCCTTAATGAAAAACTGTTTTTT. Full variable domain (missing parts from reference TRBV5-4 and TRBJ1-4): ETGVTQSPTHLIKTRGQQVTLRCSSQSGHNTVSWYQQALGQGPQFIFQYYREEENGRGNFPPRFSGLQFPNYSSELNVNALELDDSALYLCASSLRTNTLNEKLFFGSGTQLSVL.

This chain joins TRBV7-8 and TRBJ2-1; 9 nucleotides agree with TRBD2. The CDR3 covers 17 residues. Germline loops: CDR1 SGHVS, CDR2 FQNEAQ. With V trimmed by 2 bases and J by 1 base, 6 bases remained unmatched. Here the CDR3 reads CASSLLASGKSYNEQFF. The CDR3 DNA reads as TGTGCCAGCAGCTTATTGGCTAGCGGGAAGTCCTACAATGAGCAGTTCTTC.

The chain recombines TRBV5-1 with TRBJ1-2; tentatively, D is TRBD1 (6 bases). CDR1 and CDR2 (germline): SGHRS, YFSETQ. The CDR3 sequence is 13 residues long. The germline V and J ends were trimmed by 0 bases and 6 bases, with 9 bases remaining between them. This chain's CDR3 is CASSLAGGNGYTF. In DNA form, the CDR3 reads TGCGCCAGCAGCTTGGCGGGGGGCAATGGCTACACCTTC.

The CDR3 DNA reads as TGTGCCAGCTCACCAACAGGGGAGATGAACACTGAAGCTTTCTTT. Its translation: CASSPTGEMNTEAFF. The chain combines TRBV18 with TRBJ1-1; 7 positions match TRBD1. The CDR3 loop spans 15 amino acids. CDR1 and CDR2 from the germline V gene are KGHSH and LQKENI. J gave up 0 bases and V 2 bases, and 3 bases lay outside the gene matches.

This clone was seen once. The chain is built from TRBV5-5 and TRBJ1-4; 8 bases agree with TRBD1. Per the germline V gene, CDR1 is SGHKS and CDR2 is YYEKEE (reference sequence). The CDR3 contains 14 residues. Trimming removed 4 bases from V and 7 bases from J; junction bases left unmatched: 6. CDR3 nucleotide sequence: TGTGCCAGCAGCAAGACAGGGGAGAGTGAAAAACTGTTTTTT. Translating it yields CASSKTGESEKLFF.

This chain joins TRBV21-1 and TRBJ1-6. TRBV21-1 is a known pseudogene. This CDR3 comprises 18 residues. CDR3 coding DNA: TGTGCCAGCAGCAAAGGGTGTTACGGCATTAGCCTCCAATCACCCCTCCACTTT. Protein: CASSKGCYGISLQSPLHF.

The CDR3 coding sequence is TGTGCCAGCAGCTACCGGGGGGGGCGCGCAGATACGCAGTATTTT. Residues: CASSYRGGRADTQYF. V is TRBV9 and J is TRBJ2-3; TRBD2 agrees at 8 bases. CDR3 length: 15 residues. The V segment lost 4 bases and the J segment 4 bases; nucleotides outside the gene matches: 8. CDR1 is SGDLS and CDR2 is YYNGEE in the germline V gene.

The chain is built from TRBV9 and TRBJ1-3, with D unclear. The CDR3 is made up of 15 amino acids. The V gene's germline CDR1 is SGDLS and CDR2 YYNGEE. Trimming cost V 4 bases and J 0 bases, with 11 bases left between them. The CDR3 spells CASSLSPDSGNTIYF. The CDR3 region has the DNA TGTGCCAGCAGCCTCTCCCCAGACTCTGGAAACACCATATATTTT.

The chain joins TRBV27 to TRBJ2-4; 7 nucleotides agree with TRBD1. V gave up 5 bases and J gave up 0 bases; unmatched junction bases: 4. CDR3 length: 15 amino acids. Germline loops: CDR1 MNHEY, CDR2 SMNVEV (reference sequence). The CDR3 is CASSPGQLAKNIQYF. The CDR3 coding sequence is TGTGCCAGCAGTCCGGGACAGTTAGCCAAAAACATTCAGTACTTC.

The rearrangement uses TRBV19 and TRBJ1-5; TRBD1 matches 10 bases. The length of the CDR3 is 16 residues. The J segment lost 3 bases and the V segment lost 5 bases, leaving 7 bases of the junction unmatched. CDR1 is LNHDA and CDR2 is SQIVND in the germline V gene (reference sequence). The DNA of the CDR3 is TGTGCCAGTAGTGCGGGGACAGGGGTTGACAATCAGCCCCAGCATTTT. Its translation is CASSAGTGVDNQPQHF.

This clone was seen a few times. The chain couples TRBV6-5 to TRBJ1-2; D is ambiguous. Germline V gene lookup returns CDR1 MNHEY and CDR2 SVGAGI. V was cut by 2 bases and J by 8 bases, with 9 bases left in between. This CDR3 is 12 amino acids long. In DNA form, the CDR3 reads TGTGCCAGCAGTTACCCGACGGGGGGCTACACCTTC. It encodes CASSYPTGGYTF.

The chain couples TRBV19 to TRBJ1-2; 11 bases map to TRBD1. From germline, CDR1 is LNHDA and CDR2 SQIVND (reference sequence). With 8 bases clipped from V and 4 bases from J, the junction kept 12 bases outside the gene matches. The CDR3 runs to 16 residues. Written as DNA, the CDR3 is TGTGCCAGTTCCCAGGACAGGGGGCGAGGGGCCTATGGCTACACCTTC. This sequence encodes CASSQDRGRGAYGYTF.

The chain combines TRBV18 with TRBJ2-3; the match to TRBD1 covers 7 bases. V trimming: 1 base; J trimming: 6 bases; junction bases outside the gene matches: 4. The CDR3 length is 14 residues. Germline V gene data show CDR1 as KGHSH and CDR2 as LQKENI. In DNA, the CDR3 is TGTGCCAGCTCACCACGACAGGGAATCGATACGCAGTATTTT. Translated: CASSPRQGIDTQYF.

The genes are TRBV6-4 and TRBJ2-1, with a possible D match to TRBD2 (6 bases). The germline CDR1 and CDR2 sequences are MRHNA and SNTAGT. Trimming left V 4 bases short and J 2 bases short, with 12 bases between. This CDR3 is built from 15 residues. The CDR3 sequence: CASSGRAGPYNEQFF. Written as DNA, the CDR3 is TGTGCCAGCAGTGGAAGGGCGGGACCCTACAATGAGCAGTTCTTC.

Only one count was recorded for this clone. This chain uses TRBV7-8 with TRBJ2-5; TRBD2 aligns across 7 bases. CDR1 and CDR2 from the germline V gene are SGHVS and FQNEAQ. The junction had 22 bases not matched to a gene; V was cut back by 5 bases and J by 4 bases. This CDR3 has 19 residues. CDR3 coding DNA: TGTGCCAGCAGCCCCCCGTTAAGGTTGGCGGGGGTTCTAGGAGAGACCCAGTACTTC. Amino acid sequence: CASSPPLRLAGVLGETQYF.

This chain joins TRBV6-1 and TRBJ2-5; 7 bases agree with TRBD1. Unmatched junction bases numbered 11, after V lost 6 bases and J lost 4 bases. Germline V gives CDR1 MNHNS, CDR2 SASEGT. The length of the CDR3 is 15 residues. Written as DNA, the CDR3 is TGTGCCAGCAGGGGGGACAGCCTAGGGTCAGAGACCCAGTACTTC. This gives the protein CASRGDSLGSETQYF.

In DNA form, the CDR3 reads TGTGCCAGCAGCGCGGGACAGGTTGCCTACGAGCAGTACTTC. It translates to CASSAGQVAYEQYF. The rearrangement links TRBV9 to TRBJ2-7; TRBD1 matches 8 bases. The CDR3 sequence is 14 residues long. Unmatched junction bases numbered 4, after V lost 3 bases and J lost 2 bases. The germline V gene encodes CDR1 SGDLS and CDR2 YYNGEE.

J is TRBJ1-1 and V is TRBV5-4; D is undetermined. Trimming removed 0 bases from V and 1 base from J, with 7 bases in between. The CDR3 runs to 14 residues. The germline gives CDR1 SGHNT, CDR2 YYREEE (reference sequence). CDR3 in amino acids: CASSLALRNTEAFF. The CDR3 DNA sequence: TGTGCCAGCAGCTTGGCTCTACGGAACACTGAAGCTTTCTTT.

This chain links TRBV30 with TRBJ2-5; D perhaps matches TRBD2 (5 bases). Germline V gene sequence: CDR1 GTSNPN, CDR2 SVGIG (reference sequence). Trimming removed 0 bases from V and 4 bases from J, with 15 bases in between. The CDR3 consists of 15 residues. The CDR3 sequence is CAWSVAGVRGETQYF. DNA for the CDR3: TGTGCCTGGAGTGTGGCCGGAGTCCGGGGAGAGACCCAGTACTTC.

The CDR3 region has the DNA TGTGCCAGCAGCCGACCCGGGACTTCTGCCTACGAGCAGTACTTC. Protein product: CASSRPGTSAYEQYF. The rearrangement uses TRBV4-2 and TRBJ2-7, with D maybe TRBD2 (6 bases). V was pared by 4 bases and J by 2 bases, with 15 bases between. Germline CDR1 and CDR2: LGHNA and YNFKEQ. This CDR3 is 15 amino acids long.

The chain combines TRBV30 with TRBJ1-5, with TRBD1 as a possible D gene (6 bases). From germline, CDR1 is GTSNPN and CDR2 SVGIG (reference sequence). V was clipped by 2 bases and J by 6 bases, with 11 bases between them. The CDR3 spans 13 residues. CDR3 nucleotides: TGTGCCTGGAGTACAGGGTGGCTTCAGCCCCAGCATTTT. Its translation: CAWSTGWLQPQHF.

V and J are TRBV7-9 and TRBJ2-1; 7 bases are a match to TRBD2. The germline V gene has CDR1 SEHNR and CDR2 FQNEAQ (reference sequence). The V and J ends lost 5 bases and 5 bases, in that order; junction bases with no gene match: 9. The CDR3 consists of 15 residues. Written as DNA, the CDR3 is TGTGCCAGCAGCCCTCAGGGCGGGGGTAACAATGAGCAGTTCTTC. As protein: CASSPQGGGNNEQFF.

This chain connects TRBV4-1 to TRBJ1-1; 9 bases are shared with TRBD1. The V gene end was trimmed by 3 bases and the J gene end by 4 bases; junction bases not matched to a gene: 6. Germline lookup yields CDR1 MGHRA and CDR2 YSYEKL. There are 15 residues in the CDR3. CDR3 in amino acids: CASSHPGQGSTEAFF. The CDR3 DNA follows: TGCGCCAGCAGCCACCCGGGACAGGGAAGCACTGAAGCTTTCTTT.

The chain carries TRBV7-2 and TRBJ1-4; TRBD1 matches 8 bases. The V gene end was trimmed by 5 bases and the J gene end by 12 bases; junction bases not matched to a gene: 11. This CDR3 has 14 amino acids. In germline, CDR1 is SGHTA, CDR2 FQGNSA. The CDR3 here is CASSPGQGGMELFF. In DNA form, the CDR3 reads TGTGCCAGCAGCCCAGGACAGGGAGGTATGGAACTGTTTTTT. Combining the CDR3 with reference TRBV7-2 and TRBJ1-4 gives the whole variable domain GAGVSQSPSNKVTEKGKDVELRCDPISGHTALYWYRQSLGQGLEFLIYFQGNSAPDKSGLPSDRFSAERTGGSVSTLTIQRTQQEDSAVYLCASSPGQGGMELFFGSGTQLSVL.

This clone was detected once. The CDR3 bases are TGTGCCAGCAGCTCCCTTGCGGGAGGGCCCGGGGAGCTGTTTTTT. Encoded protein: CASSSLAGGPGELFF. The V gene is TRBV7-9, the J gene TRBJ2-2, with TRBD2 identical over 9 bases. The CDR3 extends over 15 amino acids. With 4 bases clipped from V and 6 bases from J, the junction kept 6 bases outside the gene matches. The V gene's germline CDR1 is SEHNR and CDR2 FQNEAQ (reference sequence). Combining the CDR3 with reference TRBV7-9 and TRBJ2-2 gives the whole variable domain DTGVSQNPRHKITKRGQNVTFRCDPISEHNRLYWYRQTLGQGPEFLTYFQNEAQLEKSRLLSDRFSAERPKGSFSTLEIQRTEQGDSAMYLCASSSLAGGPGELFFGEGSRLTVL.

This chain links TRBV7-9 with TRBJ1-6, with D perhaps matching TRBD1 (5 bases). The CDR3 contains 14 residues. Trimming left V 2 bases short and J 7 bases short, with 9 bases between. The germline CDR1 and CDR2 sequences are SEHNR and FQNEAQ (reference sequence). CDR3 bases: TGTGCCAGCAGCTTATCGGGGGTCAATTCACCCCTCCACTTT. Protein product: CASSLSGVNSPLHF.

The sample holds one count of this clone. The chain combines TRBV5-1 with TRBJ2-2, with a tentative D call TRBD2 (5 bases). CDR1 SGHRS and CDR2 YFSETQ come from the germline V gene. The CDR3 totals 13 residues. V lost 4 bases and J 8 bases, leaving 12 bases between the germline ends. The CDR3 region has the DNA TGCGCCAGCAGCCCCCTAGCTCCAGGGGAGCTGTTTTTT. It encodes CASSPLAPGELFF.